Sequencing of this T cell receptor beta chain was carried out in a study of T cells in Graves' hyperthyroidism and ophthalmopathy. The V gene lost 5 bases and the J gene lost 6 bases, with 13 bases spanning the gap. The CDR3 is made up of 13 amino acids. Germline CDR1 reads SEHNR; CDR2 reads FQNEAQ (reference sequence). This clonotype has just a few counts. Its antigen is unknown. TCR beta CDR3 regions were amplified from RNA. First-round RT-PCR with HTBI primers amplified the TCR CDR3 region. TCRdb re-called the multiplex PCR reads with MiXCR, one entry per CDR3 protein. There are hundreds of thousands of distinct CDR3 sequences in the sample; 40% to 55% occur only once, and less than 9% lies in the top ten. Study-wide results and limits: Model-based prediction identified ophthalmopathy a median about 6 months prior to its onset. Blood also showed most of the thyroid clonotypes that were expanded above 0.001.

The sample taken for sequencing was peripheral blood or thyroid tissue (not recorded which). The source is an adult man with Graves' disease, either hyperthyroidism or ophthalmopathy (not recorded which). The chain combines TRBV7-9 with TRBJ1-1; D might be TRBD1 (6 bases). In DNA form, the CDR3 reads TGTGCCAGCAGCATCCTCAGGGGATCTGAAGCTTTCTTT. Amino acid sequence: CASSILRGSEAFF.